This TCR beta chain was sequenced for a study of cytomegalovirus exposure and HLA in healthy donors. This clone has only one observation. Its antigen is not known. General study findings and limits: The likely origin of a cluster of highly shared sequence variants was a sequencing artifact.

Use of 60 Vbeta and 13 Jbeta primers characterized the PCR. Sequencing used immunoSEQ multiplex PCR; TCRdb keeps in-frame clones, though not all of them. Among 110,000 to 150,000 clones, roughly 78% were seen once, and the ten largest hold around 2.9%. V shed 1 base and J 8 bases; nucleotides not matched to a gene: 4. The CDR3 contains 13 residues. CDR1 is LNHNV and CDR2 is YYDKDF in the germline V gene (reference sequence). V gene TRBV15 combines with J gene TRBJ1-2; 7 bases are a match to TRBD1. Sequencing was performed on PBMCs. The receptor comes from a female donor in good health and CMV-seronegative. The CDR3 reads CATSRVQGEGYTF. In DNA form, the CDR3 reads TGTGCCACCAGCAGAGTCCAGGGGGAGGGCTACACCTTC. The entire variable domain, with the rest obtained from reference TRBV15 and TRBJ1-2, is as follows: DAMVIQNPRYQVTQFGKPVTLSCSQTLNHNVMYWYQQKSSQAPKLLFHYYDKDFNNEADTPDNFQSRRPNTSFCFLDIRSPGLGDTAMYLCATSRVQGEGYTFGSGTRLTVV.